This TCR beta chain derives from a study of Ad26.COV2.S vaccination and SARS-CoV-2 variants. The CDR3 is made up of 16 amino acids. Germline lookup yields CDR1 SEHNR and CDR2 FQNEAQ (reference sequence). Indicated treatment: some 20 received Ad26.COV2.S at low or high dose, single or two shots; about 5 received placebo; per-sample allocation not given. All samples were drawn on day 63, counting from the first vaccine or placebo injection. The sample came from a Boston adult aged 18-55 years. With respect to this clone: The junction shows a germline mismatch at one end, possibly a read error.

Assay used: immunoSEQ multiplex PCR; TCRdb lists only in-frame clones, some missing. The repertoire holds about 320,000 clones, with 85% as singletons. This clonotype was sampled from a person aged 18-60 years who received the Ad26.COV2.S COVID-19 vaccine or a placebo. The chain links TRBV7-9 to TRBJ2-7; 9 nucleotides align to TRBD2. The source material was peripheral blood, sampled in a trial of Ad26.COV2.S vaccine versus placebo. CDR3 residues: CASTLTGTSRAYEQYF. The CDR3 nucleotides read TGTGCCAGCACCTTAACCGGGACTAGCCGCGCCTACGAGCAGTACTTC. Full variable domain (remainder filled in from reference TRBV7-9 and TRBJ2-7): DTGVSQNPRHKITKRGQNVTFRCDPISEHNRLYWYRQTLGQGPEFLTYFQNEAQLEKSRLLSDRFSAERPKGSFSTLEIQRTEQGDSAMYLCASTLTGTSRAYEQYFGPGTRLTVT.